The rows below give T cell receptor beta chains drawn from one sample of a study of regulatory T cells in long-lasting Graves disease. TCRdb processed the multiplex PCR reads anew with MiXCR; each CDR3 protein has one entry. This sample carries 430,000 or so distinct CDR3 sequences, 20% to 25% of them seen once, and the ten largest clones take 14%. Sequences were derived from peripheral blood mononuclear cells (PBMCs), sampled when the disease was refractory, from a patient treated with antithyroid drugs. These receptors were taken from a female donor with Graves disease. CDR3s include the opening cysteine and the closing phenylalanine or tryptophan. The D gene is left open where the match is weak. A clone size is listed for some rows: how often the clone was seen (once, few, many), or a class if it is expanded.

V gene	clone size	D gene	CDR3 length	J gene	CDR3 DNA	CDR3 protein
TRBV3-1	.	.	15	TRBJ1-2	TGTGCCAGCAGCCAAGATCCCACACCCAACTATGGCTACACCTTC	CASSQDPTPNYGYTF
TRBV15	many	.	13	TRBJ2-5	TGTGCCACCAGCAGGGAAAGGGACCTCCCAGGCTTCTTC	CATSRERDLPGFF
TRBV28	many	TRBD1	13	TRBJ1-2	TGTGCCAGCAGTTTCGACAGGGGGCCTGGCTACACCTTC	CASSFDRGPGYTF
TRBV7-9	many	.	14	TRBJ2-5	TGTGCCAGCAGCTTAACCGGGACGCTAGAGACCCAGTACTTC	CASSLTGTLETQYF
TRBV20-1	many	.	14	TRBJ2-5	TGCAGTGCTAGAGGAGGGGCAGCCCAAGAGACCCAGTACTTC	CSARGGAAQETQYF
TRBV7-9	.	TRBD2	16	TRBJ2-2	TGTGCCAGCAGCTTAGCCCTAGCGGGAGGCGCCGGGGAGCTGTTTTTT	CASSLALAGGAGELFF
TRBV5-1	many	.	15	TRBJ2-2	TGCGCCAGCACGGAAACCGTTTCGAACACCGGGGAGCTGTTTTTT	CASTETVSNTGELFF
TRBV12-3/TRBV12-4	.	TRBD2	22	TRBJ2-1	TGTGCCAGCAGTTTCATTGGGGGAGCCGAACTAGCGGGAGGGCCATGGGGCAATGAGCAGTTCTTC	CASSFIGGAELAGGPWGNEQFF
TRBV2	.	.	12	TRBJ1-1	TGTGCCAGCAGGGGGGACAACAGAGTAACTTTCTTT	CASRGDNRVTFF
TRBV5-1	few	.	13	TRBJ2-7	TGCGCCAGCAGCCTACCGACCCTCCGCGAGCAGTACTTC	CASSLPTLREQYF
TRBV13	few	.	17	TRBJ2-7	TGTGCCAGCAGCCCTCGGGGCGCACGGAGATCGGGCTACGAGCAGTACTTC	CASSPRGARRSGYEQYF
TRBV6-1	many	.	14	TRBJ2-7	TGTGCCAGCTTCGGGACCGAGAGCTCCTACGAGCAGTACTTC	CASFGTESSYEQYF
TRBV12-3/TRBV12-4	.	TRBD2	17	TRBJ2-7	TGTGCCAGCAGCGCGGGGGCTAGCGGGCCCAGCTCCTACGAGCAGTACTTC	CASSAGASGPSSYEQYF
TRBV6-1	many	TRBD1	15	TRBJ2-5	TGTGCCAGCAGTCACAGGGGCCTAACGGGAGAGACCCAGTACTTC	CASSHRGLTGETQYF
TRBV18	.	TRBD1	16	TRBJ1-2	TGTGCCAGCTCACCAGGGACAGGGCGGAGTAACTATGGCTACACCTTC	CASSPGTGRSNYGYTF
TRBV4-2	.	.	16	TRBJ2-7	TGTGCCAGCAGCCAAGACCGCAGCCAGGGGTTCCACGAGCAGTACTTC	CASSQDRSQGFHEQYF
TRBV15	.	TRBD1	14	TRBJ2-7	TGTGCCACCAGCAGAGAGGGGACAGCTTACGAGCAGTACTTC	CATSREGTAYEQYF
TRBV7-9	many	.	15	TRBJ2-5	TGTGCCAGCAGCTTAGTGGGGACTGCTCAAGAGACCCAGTACTTC	CASSLVGTAQETQYF
TRBV4-1	.	TRBD1	13	TRBJ1-2	TGCGCCAGCAGGCCCCCAGGGGGTATTGGCTACACCTTC	CASRPPGGIGYTF
TRBV6-1	few	.	17	TRBJ2-1	TGTGCCAGCAGAATCCCGGGGGCTTCCAGCTCCTACAATGAGCAGTTCTTC	CASRIPGASSSYNEQFF
TRBV10-3	.	TRBD1	15	TRBJ2-7	TGTGCCATCAGTGCTAAGCGGACAGGGGGCTACGAGCAGTACTTC	CAISAKRTGGYEQYF
TRBV14	.	TRBD2	15	TRBJ2-1	TGTGCCAGCAGCCAAACTAGCGTAGCCTACAATGAGCAGTTCTTC	CASSQTSVAYNEQFF